This T cell receptor beta chain appears in the sequencing data of a study of blood T cells in healthy people across ages. Then a second PCR, running about 7 to 11 cycles, was carried out with a sample-barcoded 5' primer and a J-beta primer mix. MiXCR was run by TCRdb on the 5' RACE reads, yielding one entry per CDR3 protein. Here the sample spans 700,000 to 800,000 distinct CDR3 sequences, around 40% being singletons. The sequence came from a woman aged 55-70 years in good health. The source material was blood.

CDR3 residues: CSVVGRGPSGANVLTF. The CDR3 DNA sequence: TGCAGCGTTGTGGGCAGGGGCCCCTCTGGGGCCAACGTCCTGACTTTC. The chain links TRBV29-1 to TRBJ2-6; the D gene is possibly TRBD1 (6 bases). Per germline, CDR1 SQVTM and CDR2 ANQGSEA. The CDR3 contains 16 residues. Trimming cost V 4 bases and J 0 bases, with 13 bases left between them.